A single sample is the source of the 27 T cell receptor beta chains below, sequenced in a study of blood T cell repertoires in COVID-19. The repertoire was sequenced with immunoSEQ multiplex PCR; TCRdb's copy has only in-frame clones and lacks some. The sample lists 90,000 or so clones; less than 90% were seen once. The sample taken for sequencing was peripheral blood. Receptors were obtained from a man aged 60-69 years with acute or convalescent COVID-19.

CDR3 sequence: CASSQVSSLPRDTGELFF. CDR3 bases: TGTGCCAGCAGCCAAGTTAGTAGTCTCCCCCGGGACACCGGGGAGCTGTTTTTT. The chain employs TRBV3-1 (or the pseudogene TRBV3-2) and TRBJ2-2, with no clear D. This CDR3 contains 18 residues. Germline CDR1 and CDR2: LGHDT and YNNKEL (reference sequence). Deletions cut 1 base from V and 3 bases from J, with 18 bases between.

The CDR3 DNA follows: TGTGCCAGCAGTAGGACTAGCGGGAGGGCCTACGAGCAGTACTTC. Amino acids: CASSRTSGRAYEQYF. J is TRBJ2-7 and V is TRBV6-6; 15 bases fit TRBD2. Germline loops: CDR1 MNHNY, CDR2 SVGAGI (reference sequence). This CDR3 spans 15 amino acids. The trim removed 5 bases at V and 2 bases at J, leaving 1 base unmatched.

The V and J genes are TRBV4-1 and TRBJ2-2, with TRBD2 matching over 12 bases. The CDR3 extends over 18 amino acids. Per germline, CDR1 MGHRA and CDR2 YSYEKL. V lost 4 bases, J lost 1 base, and 7 bases stayed unmatched. CDR3 DNA sequence: TGCGCCAGCAGCCCTTCCGGGACTAGCGGGCTGAACACCGGGGAGCTGTTTTTT. It encodes CASSPSGTSGLNTGELFF.

This chain uses TRBV10-3 with TRBJ2-2, with 11 bases matching TRBD2. Unmatched junction bases numbered 16, after V lost 6 bases and J lost 1 base. The CDR3 has 20 residues. Per the germline V gene, CDR1 is ENHRY and CDR2 is SYGVKD. In nucleotides, the CDR3 is TGTGCCATCAGCACTCATAGGGTCCTAGCGGGGGGAATGAACACCGGGGAGCTGTTTTTT. It translates to CAISTHRVLAGGMNTGELFF.

The chain has TRBV5-1 and TRBJ1-3; no firm D call. Germline V CDR1 and CDR2: SGHRS, YFSETQ. The CDR3 sequence is 14 residues long. The ends were cut back, 0 bases at V and 0 bases at J, with 4 bases in the middle. This CDR3 reads CASSLDISGNTIYF. CDR3 bases: TGCGCCAGCAGCTTGGATATCTCTGGAAACACCATATATTTT.

This clone was detected once. The V and J genes are TRBV3-1 (or the pseudogene TRBV3-2) and TRBJ2-7; weak D call: TRBD2 (6 bases). The germline V gene encodes CDR1 LGHDT and CDR2 YNNKEL (reference sequence). The V gene lost 4 bases and the J gene lost 0 bases, with 13 bases spanning the gap. CDR3 length: 15 residues. This CDR3 is CASSLISGSSYEQYF. The CDR3 coding sequence is TGTGCCAGCAGCCTTATTAGCGGTAGCTCCTACGAGCAGTACTTC.

The J gene is TRBJ2-7, the V gene TRBV6-5; 11 positions agree with TRBD2. CDR1 and CDR2 (germline): MNHEY, SVGAGI. V was clipped by 6 bases and J by 0 bases; unmatched bases: 4. The length of the CDR3 is 15 residues. DNA of the CDR3: TGTGCCAGCAGACCTACTAGCGGGAGCTCCTACGAGCAGTACTTC. Amino acid sequence: CASRPTSGSSYEQYF.

This chain uses TRBV14 with TRBJ2-1, with 13 bases that match TRBD2. Germline lookup yields CDR1 SGHDN and CDR2 FVKESK. Germline trimming cut 4 bases from V and 2 bases from J; bases unmatched to any gene: 14. The CDR3 contains 20 residues. This CDR3 is CASSPMRLAGGPNTYNEQFF. In nucleotides, the CDR3 is TGTGCCAGCAGCCCCATGAGACTAGCGGGGGGCCCTAACACCTACAATGAGCAGTTCTTC.

The rearrangement joins TRBV25-1 to TRBJ2-7; D may be TRBD1 (5 bases). The CDR3 sequence is 13 residues long. The germline V gene has CDR1 MGHDK and CDR2 SYGVNS. V gave up 6 bases and J gave up 2 bases, with 11 bases separating them. CDR3 protein: CASRKQATYEQYF. For the CDR3, the DNA is TGTGCCAGCAGGAAACAGGCTACCTACGAGCAGTACTTC.

The chain is built from TRBV5-4 and TRBJ2-1, with 9 bases that match TRBD2. The J segment lost 5 bases and the V segment lost 4 bases, leaving 10 bases of the junction unmatched. The germline V gene encodes CDR1 SGHNT and CDR2 YYREEE (reference sequence). The CDR3 covers 16 residues. CDR3 residues: CASSAGWQRGDNEQFF. The CDR3 DNA sequence: TGTGCCAGCAGCGCCGGGTGGCAGCGGGGGGACAATGAGCAGTTCTTC.

This clone was detected a few times. V usage is TRBV12-3 or TRBV12-4 and J usage is TRBJ1-2; 9 positions match TRBD1. This CDR3 spans 13 amino acids. The ends lost 4 bases at V and 8 bases at J; junction bases unmatched: 5. The CDR3 loop reads CASSSGQGSGYTF. Here the CDR3 DNA reads TGTGCCAGCAGTTCGGGACAGGGCAGCGGCTACACCTTC.

The chain's CDR3 is CASSERGSYNEQFF. The CDR3 bases are TGTGCCAGCAGTGAACGGGGGAGCTACAATGAGCAGTTCTTC. The J gene is TRBJ2-1, the V gene TRBV6-1; perhaps TRBD2 as D (6 bases). This CDR3 is 14 amino acids long. In germline, CDR1 is MNHNS, CDR2 SASEGT. Trimming cost V 2 bases and J 3 bases, with 8 bases left between them.

The chain joins TRBV21-1 to TRBJ1-6; TRBD1, the D gene given by the table, was not confirmed from the DNA. TRBV21-1 is a listed pseudogene. This CDR3 spans 16 amino acids. The CDR3 reads CASSSPQGCYNSPLHF. For the CDR3, the DNA is TGTGCCAGCAGCTCCCCACAGGGTTGCTATAATTCACCCCTCCACTTT.

This chain joins TRBV7-2 and TRBJ2-2, with 9 bases fitting TRBD1. Per germline, CDR1 SGHTA and CDR2 FQGNSA. The CDR3 is made up of 15 amino acids. Losses at the gene ends were 6 bases for V and 5 bases for J; bases not matched to a gene: 7. As DNA, the CDR3 is TGTGCCAGCAGGTCAACAGGGGGCTCTACCGGGGAGCTGTTTTTT. Its translation is CASRSTGGSTGELFF.

This clone was seen only a few times. The genes are TRBV5-4 and TRBJ2-1; 14 nucleotides match TRBD2. This CDR3 has 16 residues. Germline CDR1 reads SGHNT; CDR2 reads YYREEE (reference sequence). V lost 4 bases to trimming and J lost 7 bases; unmatched junction nucleotides: 7. In DNA form, the CDR3 reads TGTGCCAGCAGCCCCGTCGGGACTAGCGGGAGTAATGAGCAGTTCTTC. It encodes CASSPVGTSGSNEQFF. Drawing the rest from reference TRBV5-4 and TRBJ2-1, the complete variable domain is ETGVTQSPTHLIKTRGQQVTLRCSSQSGHNTVSWYQQALGQGPQFIFQYYREEENGRGNFPPRFSGLQFPNYSSELNVNALELDDSALYLCASSPVGTSGSNEQFFGPGTRLTVL.

The chain combines TRBV4-3 with TRBJ2-7, with D maybe TRBD2 (5 bases). Germline lookup yields CDR1 LGHNA and CDR2 YSLEER. V was trimmed by 0 bases and J by 6 bases, leaving 15 bases between them. The CDR3 consists of 15 residues. CDR3 sequence: CASSQDHSGRREQYF. The CDR3 DNA reads as TGCGCCAGCAGCCAAGACCACAGTGGGAGACGCGAGCAGTACTTC.

The chain couples TRBV30 to TRBJ1-1; D ambiguous. Germline values: CDR1 GTSNPN, CDR2 SVGIG (reference sequence). The CDR3 is 14 amino acids. V shed 2 bases and J shed 5 bases, with 15 bases lying between them. In nucleotides, the CDR3 is TGTGCCTGGAGTAAAGGAGGGCTAGGGACTGAAGCTTTCTTT. Its protein product is CAWSKGGLGTEAFF.

The chain has TRBV19 and TRBJ1-3; D not certain. Trimming pared 6 bases from V and 2 bases from J, leaving 11 bases between. CDR1 and CDR2 from the germline V gene are LNHDA and SQIVND (reference sequence). The CDR3 covers 14 residues. The CDR3 sequence is CASSYLGAGNTIYF. CDR3 DNA: TGTGCCAGTAGCTACCTCGGGGCTGGAAACACCATATATTTT. Full variable domain (remainder filled in from reference TRBV19 and TRBJ1-3): DGGITQSPKYLFRKEGQNVTLSCEQNLNHDAMYWYRQDPGQGLRLIYYSQIVNDFQKGDIAEGYSVSREKKESFPLTVTSAQKNPTAFYLCASSYLGAGNTIYFGEGSWLTVV.

The chain uses TRBV9 and TRBJ1-3, with D perhaps matching TRBD1 (5 bases). The V end was cut by 3 bases, the J end by 4 bases, with 14 bases between. Per the germline V gene, CDR1 is SGDLS and CDR2 is YYNGEE. This CDR3 contains 15 residues. CDR3 coding DNA: TGTGCCAGCAGCGGCGGGGACTTGAAGGGAAACACCATATATTTT. Translated, it gives CASSGGDLKGNTIYF.

This chain connects TRBV15 to TRBJ2-7; 9 bases line up with TRBD2. CDR3 length: 15 residues. J lost 6 bases, V lost 0 bases, and 6 bases had no gene match. Germline assignment: CDR1 LNHNV and CDR2 YYDKDF (reference sequence). In DNA, the CDR3 is TGTGCCACCAGCAGAGACCTAGCGGGGACGGGCGAGCAGTACTTC. Its protein is CATSRDLAGTGEQYF.

The rearrangement links TRBV5-6 to TRBJ2-2; 9 positions match TRBD2. Trimming at V came to 5 bases and at J to 3 bases, leaving 8 bases not matched to a gene. This CDR3 region has 16 residues. The germline CDR1 and CDR2 sequences are SGHDT and YYEEEE. CDR3 region: CASRRSGRGDTGELFF. The CDR3, as DNA: TGTGCCAGCAGACGTAGCGGGAGAGGGGACACCGGGGAGCTGTTTTTT.

The chain carries TRBV5-1 and TRBJ2-3, with 8 bases aligning to TRBD1. After removal of 3 bases from V and 6 bases from J, the junction contained 9 bases not matched to a gene. The CDR3 extends over 15 amino acids. Germline-derived CDR1 and CDR2 are SGHRS and YFSETQ. As DNA, the CDR3 is TGCGCCAGCAGCTGGAGGACAGGGAGGTCTGATACGCAGTATTTT. Translating it yields CASSWRTGRSDTQYF.

This clone was seen only a few times. V and J are TRBV30 and TRBJ2-7, with D possibly TRBD2 on 5 matching bases. The CDR3 spans 13 residues. Germline CDR1 and CDR2: GTSNPN and SVGIG (reference sequence). With 2 bases removed from V and 1 base from J, the gap between germline ends came to 9 bases. The CDR3 protein is CAWSFGESYEQYF. Here the CDR3 DNA reads TGTGCCTGGAGTTTCGGGGAATCCTACGAGCAGTACTTC.

This chain uses TRBV28 with TRBJ2-3; 11 nucleotides line up with TRBD2. The V and J ends lost 5 bases and 7 bases, in that order; junction bases with no gene match: 17. The CDR3 extends over 18 amino acids. Germline values: CDR1 MDHEN, CDR2 SYDVKM. CDR3 nucleotides: TGTGCCAGCAGTCCTCCGCTAATGACTAGCGGGATTACATATACGCAGTATTTT. Its translation: CASSPPLMTSGITYTQYF.

The CDR3 loop reads CASRADRGGNEQFF. Written as DNA, the CDR3 is TGTGCCAGCAGAGCGGACAGGGGCGGGAATGAGCAGTTCTTC. This sequence joins TRBV6-5 and TRBJ2-1; 9 positions agree with TRBD1. The V segment lost 6 bases and the J segment 7 bases; nucleotides outside the gene matches: 7. Germline lookup yields CDR1 MNHEY and CDR2 SVGAGI. This CDR3 has 14 residues.

This chain joins TRBV3-1 (or the pseudogene TRBV3-2) and TRBJ2-7; D perhaps matches TRBD2 (5 bases). The CDR3 spans 15 residues. Germline assignment: CDR1 LGHDT and CDR2 YNNKEL (reference sequence). The V and J ends lost 3 bases and 4 bases respectively, with 16 bases between them. DNA for the CDR3: TGTGCCAGCAGCCAGGCGGCGGGCCTTAGTTACGAGCAGTACTTC. Its protein is CASSQAAGLSYEQYF.

The V gene is TRBV7-9, the J gene TRBJ2-7, with unresolved D. The V gene's germline CDR1 is SEHNR and CDR2 FQNEAQ (reference sequence). There are 13 residues in the CDR3. Trimming cost V 1 base and J 7 bases, with 11 bases left between them. The CDR3 sequence: CASSLGRVVEQYF. The CDR3 DNA is TGTGCCAGCAGCTTAGGACGGGTGGTAGAGCAGTACTTC.